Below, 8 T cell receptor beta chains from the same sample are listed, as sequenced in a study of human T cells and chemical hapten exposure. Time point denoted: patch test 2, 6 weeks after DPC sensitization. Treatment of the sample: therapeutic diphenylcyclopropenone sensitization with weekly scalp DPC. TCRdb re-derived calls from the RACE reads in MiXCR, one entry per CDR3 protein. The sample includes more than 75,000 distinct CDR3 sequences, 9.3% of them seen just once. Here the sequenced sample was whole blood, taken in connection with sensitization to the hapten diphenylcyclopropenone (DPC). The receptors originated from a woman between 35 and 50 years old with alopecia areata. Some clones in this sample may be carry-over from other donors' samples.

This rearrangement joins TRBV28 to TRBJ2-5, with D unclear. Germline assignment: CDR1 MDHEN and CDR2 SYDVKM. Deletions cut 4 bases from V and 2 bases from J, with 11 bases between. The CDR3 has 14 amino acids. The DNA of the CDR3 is TGTGCCAGCAGTTATGCACCCTTTCAAGAGACCCAGTACTTC. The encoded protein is CASSYAPFQETQYF.

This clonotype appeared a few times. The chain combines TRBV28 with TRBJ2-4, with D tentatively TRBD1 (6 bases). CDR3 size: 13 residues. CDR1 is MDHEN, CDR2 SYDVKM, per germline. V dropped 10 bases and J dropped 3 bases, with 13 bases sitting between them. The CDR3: CATSQGNKNIQYF. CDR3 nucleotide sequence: TGTGCCACCTCACAGGGCAACAAAAACATTCAGTACTTC. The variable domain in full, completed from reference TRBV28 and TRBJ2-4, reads DVKVTQSSRYLVKRTGEKVFLECVQDMDHENMFWYRQDPGLGLRLIYFSYDVKMKEKGDIPEGYSVSREKKERFSLILESASTNQTSMYLCATSQGNKNIQYFGAGTRLSVL.

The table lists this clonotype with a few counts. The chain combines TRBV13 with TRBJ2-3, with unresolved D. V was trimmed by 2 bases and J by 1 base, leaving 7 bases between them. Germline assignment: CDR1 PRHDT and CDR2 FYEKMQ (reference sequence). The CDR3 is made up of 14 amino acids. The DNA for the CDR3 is TGTGCCAGCAGCTTACTTGGGCGCACAGATACGCAGTATTTT. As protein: CASSLLGRTDTQYF.

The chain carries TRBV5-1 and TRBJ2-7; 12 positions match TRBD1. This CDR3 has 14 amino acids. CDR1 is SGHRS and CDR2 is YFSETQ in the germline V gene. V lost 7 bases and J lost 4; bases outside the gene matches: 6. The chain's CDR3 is CASGRGQGAYEQYF. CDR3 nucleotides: TGCGCCAGCGGCCGGGGACAGGGGGCATACGAGCAGTACTTC.

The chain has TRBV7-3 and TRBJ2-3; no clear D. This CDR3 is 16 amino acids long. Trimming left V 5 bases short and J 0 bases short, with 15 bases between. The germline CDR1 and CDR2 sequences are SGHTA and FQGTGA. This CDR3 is CASSPYGSASTDTQYF. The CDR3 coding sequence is TGTGCCAGCAGCCCCTACGGTTCAGCAAGCACAGATACGCAGTATTTT.

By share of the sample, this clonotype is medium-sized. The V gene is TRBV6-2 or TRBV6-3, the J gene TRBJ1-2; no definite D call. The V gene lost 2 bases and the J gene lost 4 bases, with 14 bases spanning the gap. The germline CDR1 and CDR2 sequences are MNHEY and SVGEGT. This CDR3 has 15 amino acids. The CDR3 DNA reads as TGTGCCAGCAGTTACCCAAAAGCGGCGATCTATGGCTACACCTTC. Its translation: CASSYPKAAIYGYTF.

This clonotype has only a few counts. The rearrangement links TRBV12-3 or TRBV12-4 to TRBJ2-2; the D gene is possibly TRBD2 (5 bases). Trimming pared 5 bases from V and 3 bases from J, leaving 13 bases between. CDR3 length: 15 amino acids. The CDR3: CASSPPDWYTGELFF. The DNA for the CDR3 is TGTGCCAGCAGTCCCCCGGACTGGTACACCGGGGAGCTGTTTTTT.

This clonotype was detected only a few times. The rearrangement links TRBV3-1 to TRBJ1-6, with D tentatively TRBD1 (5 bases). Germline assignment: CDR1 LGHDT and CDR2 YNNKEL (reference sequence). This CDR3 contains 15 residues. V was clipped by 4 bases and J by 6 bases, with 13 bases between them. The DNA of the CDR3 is TGTGCCAGCAGCCCGTTTTGGGGGGGTAATTCACCCCTCCACTTT. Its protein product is CASSPFWGGNSPLHF.